This T cell receptor beta chain came from a study of T-cell reconstitution after alpha-beta-depleted transplantation in children. Library preparation (for TCRbeta) was performed with unique molecular identifiers. A single record per CDR3 protein comes from TCRdb applying MiXCR to the PCR reads. The sample has about 20,000 distinct CDR3 sequences, 10% to 15% seen once. The study, taken as a whole, reports: There were some patients whose high TCRbeta diversity at day 60 came from surviving recipient T cells and thymic progenitors. The origin of alpha-beta T cells about two months after transplant was reportedly several hundred expanded graft clones.

Germline loops: CDR1 SGHRS, CDR2 YFSETQ. Trimming took 0 bases from V and 3 from J, leaving 10 bases between them. The CDR3 runs 15 residues. This clonotype was counted ten times or more. Its antigen is not identified. The starting material was PBMCs, mostly from graft donor cells, obtained 60 days after TCRalphabeta/CD19-depleted stem cell transplant. The receptor's source is a female patient under 10 years old who had a stem cell transplant for congenital amegakaryocytic thrombocytopenia, so the T cells may come from the graft donor. This chain links TRBV5-1 with TRBJ2-1; weak D call: TRBD2 (5 bases). CDR3 coding DNA: TGCGCCAGCAGCTTGGCCGGGGTCCACTACAATGAGCAGTTCTTC. The encoded protein is CASSLAGVHYNEQFF.